These 26 T cell receptor beta chains originate from one sample sequenced in a study of cytomegalovirus exposure and HLA in healthy donors. In the PCR, 60 Vbeta and 13 Jbeta primers were used. Libraries were prepared by immunoSEQ multiplex PCR; TCRdb keeps only in-frame clonotypes and omits some of them. The table includes tens of thousands of clones, approximately 78% detected once. Sequencing used PBMCs. These receptors came from a male donor in good health and CMV-seropositive.

The V and J genes are TRBV27 and TRBJ2-1; 8 bases agree with TRBD1. Losses at the gene ends were 4 bases for V and 2 bases for J; bases not matched to a gene: 10. This CDR3 is 17 amino acids long. Per germline, CDR1 MNHEY and CDR2 SMNVEV (reference sequence). CDR3 in DNA: TGTGCCAGCAGTTCTCTTTCCGGGACAGGAGCCTACAATGAGCAGTTCTTC. Translation gives CASSSLSGTGAYNEQFF.

This chain uses TRBV7-9 with TRBJ1-1; no clear D gene. Trimming took off 4 bases at V and 6 bases at J, with 12 bases between the two ends. Germline V CDR1 and CDR2: SEHNR, FQNEAQ (reference sequence). This CDR3 comprises 13 residues. CDR3 sequence: CASSSRPESEAFF. The CDR3 DNA reads TGTGCCAGCAGCTCTAGGCCGGAGTCTGAAGCTTTCTTT.

The chain joins TRBV5-6 to TRBJ2-3; TRBD2 aligns across 8 bases. Germline CDR1 and CDR2: SGHDT and YYEEEE. V lost 0 bases and J lost 4; bases outside the gene matches: 1. CDR3 size: 14 residues. As DNA, the CDR3 is TGTGCCAGCAGCTTGGGACTAGCGTCAGATACGCAGTATTTT. Encoded protein: CASSLGLASDTQYF.

The chain is built from TRBV15 and TRBJ1-1; D ambiguous. Germline V gene data show CDR1 as LNHNV and CDR2 as YYDKDF (reference sequence). V was shortened by 3 bases and J by 4 bases, with 12 bases between the two germline ends. This CDR3 comprises 14 residues. CDR3 region: CATSSRQSGTEAFF. CDR3 DNA sequence: TGTGCCACCAGCAGTAGACAATCTGGCACTGAAGCTTTCTTT.

This rearrangement joins TRBV6-6 to TRBJ2-5, with TRBD1 identical over 7 bases. Germline CDR1 reads MNHNY; CDR2 reads SVGAGI (reference sequence). V dropped 6 bases and J dropped 1; count of bases not matched to a gene: 5. The CDR3 is made up of 14 amino acids. CDR3 DNA sequence: TGTGCCAGCAGAGAAGGGACAGTCCAAGAGACCCAGTACTTC. It codes for CASREGTVQETQYF.

This clone was seen a single time. This rearrangement joins TRBV18 to TRBJ2-2; tentatively, D is TRBD2 (5 bases). The CDR3 contains 17 residues. Germline V gene lookup returns CDR1 KGHSH and CDR2 LQKENI. V lost 2 bases, J lost 0 bases, and 13 bases lay in between. Here the CDR3 reads CASSPRSGNANTGELFF. The CDR3 DNA reads TGTGCCAGCTCACCAAGGAGCGGAAACGCGAACACCGGGGAGCTGTTTTTT.

The chain combines TRBV6-1 with TRBJ1-5; TRBD1 might be the D (5 bases). V lost 2 bases and J lost 5, with 13 bases in between. Germline assignment: CDR1 MNHNS and CDR2 SASEGT. CDR3 length: 15 residues. The CDR3 reads CASSEQRGYYQPQHF. In nucleotides, the CDR3 is TGTGCCAGCAGTGAACAGCGGGGCTATTATCAGCCCCAGCATTTT.

This chain uses TRBV5-4 with TRBJ2-3, with D perhaps matching TRBD2 (6 bases). Between the trimmed V and J ends, which lost 2 bases and 4 bases, there was a span of 11 bases. Germline V gives CDR1 SGHNT, CDR2 YYREEE (reference sequence). This CDR3 is 14 amino acids long. The CDR3 spells CASSLPIAADTQYF. CDR3 sequence (DNA): TGTGCCAGCAGCTTACCGATAGCGGCAGATACGCAGTATTTT.

This clone has more than one count but fewer than ten. This chain uses TRBV19 with TRBJ1-1; unclear D gene. Germline-derived CDR1 and CDR2 are LNHDA and SQIVND (reference sequence). Deletions cut 1 base from V and 1 base from J, with 10 bases between. This CDR3 is built from 15 residues. Here the CDR3 DNA reads TGTGCCAGTAGTATAGTAGGCGGCCAGAACACTGAAGCTTTCTTT. Translated: CASSIVGGQNTEAFF.

V and J are TRBV13 and TRBJ2-7; D unclear. There are 14 residues in the CDR3. Deletions cut 5 bases from V and 1 base from J, with 12 bases between. The V gene's germline CDR1 is PRHDT and CDR2 FYEKMQ (reference sequence). The CDR3 protein is CASSPSTGSYEQYF. CDR3 coding DNA: TGTGCCAGCAGCCCCAGTACGGGTTCCTACGAGCAGTACTTC.

The chain uses TRBV11-2 and TRBJ2-1; D is uncertain. Germline CDR1 SGHAT, CDR2 FQNNGV. This CDR3 spans 14 amino acids. Trimming pared 2 bases from V and 9 bases from J, leaving 14 bases between. Here the CDR3 DNA reads TGTGCCAGCAGCTTACCATCGTTTGAGGTTGAGCAGTTCTTC. This sequence encodes CASSLPSFEVEQFF.

The rearrangement links TRBV6-6 to TRBJ2-1; TRBD2 aligns across 8 bases. The V and J ends lost 6 bases and 7 bases, in that order; junction bases with no gene match: 2. The CDR3 consists of 12 residues. The germline CDR1 and CDR2 sequences are MNHNY and SVGAGI (reference sequence). CDR3 in DNA: TGTGCCAGCAGCCAGCGGGAGAATGAGCAGTTCTTC. Its translation: CASSQRENEQFF.

V usage is TRBV6-5 and J usage is TRBJ2-7; possible D gene TRBD1, 6 bases. Trimming stripped 0 bases from V and 1 base from J, with 13 bases between. In germline, CDR1 is MNHEY, CDR2 SVGAGI. The CDR3 has 16 residues. The DNA for the CDR3 is TGTGCCAGCAGTTACTCTAGCGCAGGGGTATCCTACGAGCAGTACTTC. Translated, it gives CASSYSSAGVSYEQYF.

This clone was counted a single time. V gene TRBV5-1 combines with J gene TRBJ2-3, with TRBD2 identical over 7 bases. The V gene's germline CDR1 is SGHRS and CDR2 YFSETQ. The trim removed 4 bases at V and 0 bases at J, leaving 8 bases unmatched. CDR3 length: 16 residues. The CDR3 DNA sequence: TGCGCCAGCAGCCGCACTCTAGCGGCTAGCACAGATACGCAGTATTTT. Its translation is CASSRTLAASTDTQYF.

The V call is TRBV5-1, the J call TRBJ1-2, with 8 bases fitting TRBD1. Germline CDR1 and CDR2: SGHRS and YFSETQ. The CDR3 runs 15 residues. The V segment lost 0 bases and the J segment 7 bases; nucleotides outside the gene matches: 8. CDR3 in DNA: TGCGCCAGCAGCTTGGGTGTGACAGGGGTTGGTGGCTACACCTTC. This codes for CASSLGVTGVGGYTF.

The genes are TRBV10-1 and TRBJ2-3; D not certain. Trimming removed 2 bases at V and 2 bases at J, with 14 bases between. The CDR3 has 16 amino acids. The germline V gene has CDR1 WNHNN and CDR2 SYGVQD (reference sequence). This chain's CDR3 is CASSETSPRNTDTQYF. The CDR3 DNA follows: TGCGCCAGCAGTGAGACTTCCCCCAGGAACACAGATACGCAGTATTTT.

The chain carries TRBV9 and TRBJ2-5, with D possibly TRBD1 on 5 matching bases. The V end was cut by 2 bases, the J end by 2 bases, with 16 bases between. Looked up from germline, CDR1 is SGDLS and CDR2 is YYNGEE. There are 16 residues in the CDR3. CDR3: CASSVGPVLGQETQYF. The CDR3 nucleotides read TGTGCCAGCAGCGTGGGGCCGGTTTTGGGACAAGAGACCCAGTACTTC.

The gene calls are TRBV19 and TRBJ1-4, with D possibly matching TRBD1 (5 bases). The CDR3 totals 16 residues. The ends were cut back, 4 bases at V and 8 bases at J, with 20 bases in the middle. Germline V gives CDR1 LNHDA, CDR2 SQIVND (reference sequence). DNA of the CDR3: TGTGCCAGTAGTACCCACCTCGTGGGGCCGGAAGAAAAACTGTTTTTT. It yields the protein CASSTHLVGPEEKLFF.

This chain uses TRBV15 with TRBJ1-1; 7 positions agree with TRBD1. CDR1 and CDR2 from the germline V gene are LNHNV and YYDKDF (reference sequence). J lost 8 bases, V lost 4 bases, and 4 bases had no gene match. CDR3 size: 12 residues. The CDR3 nucleotides read TGTGCCACCAGCAATCGACAGGGCGAAGCTTTCTTT. It encodes CATSNRQGEAFF.

Remarks on this clone: Germline is not matched at one junction end, which may reflect a read error. V is TRBV19 and J is TRBJ2-7; 7 nucleotides match TRBD2. The CDR3 has 14 amino acids. CDR1 LNHDA and CDR2 SQIVND come from the germline V gene (reference sequence). CDR3 in DNA: TGTGCCAGTAGTAGCGAGCGGGGCTCCGACGAGCAGTACTTC. Its protein product is CASSSERGSDEQYF.

V usage is TRBV29-1 and J usage is TRBJ2-7; tentative D call: TRBD1 (6 bases). Trimming pared 5 bases from V and 3 bases from J, leaving 14 bases between. CDR1 SQVTM and CDR2 ANQGSEA come from the germline V gene. The length of the CDR3 is 13 residues. Written as DNA, the CDR3 is TGCAGCGTTAAGACAGGAGCCCGCTACGAGCAGTACTTC. Translating it yields CSVKTGARYEQYF.

The rearrangement links TRBV9 to TRBJ2-2; D call uncertain. CDR3 length equals 15 residues. Germline V CDR1 and CDR2: SGDLS, YYNGEE. Trimming removed 3 bases from V and 7 bases from J, with 16 bases in between. CDR3 protein: CASSASSQIVGELFF. DNA of the CDR3: TGTGCCAGCAGCGCTAGTAGTCAGATTGTCGGGGAGCTGTTTTTT.

V is TRBV19 and J is TRBJ2-1; maybe TRBD2 (6 bases). The CDR3 contains 15 residues. Trimming removed 1 base at V and 9 bases at J, with 16 bases between. The germline V gene encodes CDR1 LNHDA and CDR2 SQIVND (reference sequence). The CDR3 loop is CASSIAGATNPEQFF. In nucleotides, the CDR3 is TGTGCCAGTAGTATAGCGGGAGCCACTAATCCTGAGCAGTTCTTC.

V and J are TRBV2 and TRBJ2-5; possible D gene TRBD1, 5 bases. Germline assignment: CDR1 SNHLY and CDR2 FYNNEI. The V end lost 7 bases, the J end lost 0 bases, and 9 bases lay between the germline ends. The CDR3 is 13 amino acids. The CDR3 region has the DNA TGTGCCAGCACTGGACACAACCAAGAGACCCAGTACTTC. It yields the protein CASTGHNQETQYF.

The V gene is TRBV27, the J gene TRBJ2-1, with 7 bases matching TRBD2. The CDR3 is 13 amino acids. The J segment lost 6 bases and the V segment lost 7 bases, leaving 6 bases of the junction unmatched. Germline CDR1 and CDR2: MNHEY and SMNVEV (reference sequence). CDR3 loop: CASTPREFNEQFF. CDR3 sequence (DNA): TGTGCCAGCACTCCGCGGGAGTTCAATGAGCAGTTCTTC.

This chain uses TRBV7-9 with TRBJ2-1; TRBD1 might be the D (5 bases). This CDR3 contains 16 residues. Deletions cut 1 base from V and 3 bases from J, with 13 bases between. Germline CDR1 is SEHNR and CDR2 is FQNEAQ (reference sequence). For the CDR3, the DNA is TGTGCCAGCAGCTTAGAAAGGGGATTCGGCTACAATGAGCAGTTCTTC. This sequence encodes CASSLERGFGYNEQFF.